These 22 T cell receptor beta chains originate from one sample sequenced in a study of T cell repertoires in cytomegalovirus infection. No antigen has been identified for these receptors. One entry per CDR3 protein results from TCRdb running MiXCR on the reads. The table includes some 940,000 distinct CDR3 sequences, around 30% detected once. Specimen: cultured CD8+ T cells from PBMCs, collected from culture after CMV antigen stimulation. The receptors here all came from a human donor in good health (CMV status not recorded). Some clones in this sample may be carry-over from other donors' samples.

J is TRBJ1-5 and V is TRBV7-9; 9 bases are a match to TRBD1. The CDR3 has 16 amino acids. Trimming at V came to 5 bases and at J to 1 base, leaving 6 bases not matched to a gene. CDR1 is SEHNR, CDR2 FQNEAQ, per germline (reference sequence). The CDR3, as DNA: TGTGCCAGCAGCCGAACAGGGGGCGCGAGCAATCAGCCCCAGCATTTT. It yields the protein CASSRTGGASNQPQHF. Variable domain in full (rest from reference TRBV7-9 and TRBJ1-5): DTGVSQNPRHKITKRGQNVTFRCDPISEHNRLYWYRQTLGQGPEFLTYFQNEAQLEKSRLLSDRFSAERPKGSFSTLEIQRTEQGDSAMYLCASSRTGGASNQPQHFGDGTRLSIL.

The rearrangement uses TRBV7-9 and TRBJ2-1, with TRBD2 identical over 8 bases. This CDR3 is built from 17 residues. V was clipped by 0 bases and J by 8 bases; unmatched bases: 12. The germline gives CDR1 SEHNR, CDR2 FQNEAQ (reference sequence). CDR3 coding DNA: TGTGCCAGCAGCTTAGCGGACGCGGGGGGTCCCTTCTATGAGCAGTTCTTC. Protein product: CASSLADAGGPFYEQFF.

The chain links TRBV25-1 to TRBJ2-7; 7 nucleotides line up with TRBD1. This CDR3 spans 15 amino acids. V lost 6 bases to trimming and J lost 3 bases; unmatched junction nucleotides: 11. Germline V gene sequence: CDR1 MGHDK, CDR2 SYGVNS. The CDR3 sequence is CASRTGTKCGYEQYV. For the CDR3, the DNA is TGTGCCAGCAGGACAGGGACAAAGTGCGGCTACGAGCAGTACGTC.

This chain uses TRBV6-2 or TRBV6-3 with TRBJ2-3; D uncertain. V was shortened by 5 bases and J by 0 bases, with 9 bases between the two germline ends. This CDR3 comprises 14 residues. Germline CDR1 MNHEY, CDR2 SVGEGT. Here the CDR3 DNA reads TGTGCCAGCAGTGGGCGGCTAAGCACAGATACGCAGTATTTT. It yields the protein CASSGRLSTDTQYF.

There are many counts of this clonotype. The chain recombines TRBV7-2 with TRBJ2-3; 8 nucleotides align to TRBD2. The length of the CDR3 is 15 residues. J was trimmed by 3 bases and V by 7 bases; bases with no gene match: 9. Per the germline V gene, CDR1 is SGHTA and CDR2 is FQGNSA. The DNA for the CDR3 is TGTGCCAGCACTCTTCGGGGGGGCGTAACAGATACGCAGTATTTT. It is translated as CASTLRGGVTDTQYF.

This clonotype came up many times. V gene TRBV6-2 or TRBV6-3 combines with J gene TRBJ2-7; 7 bases are a match to TRBD1. Trimming cost V 4 bases and J 2 bases; bases outside gene matches: 2. Per germline, CDR1 MNHEY and CDR2 SVGEGT. CDR3 length equals 13 residues. The CDR3 loop reads CASSWGQTYEQYV. CDR3 nucleotides: TGTGCCAGCAGTTGGGGACAGACCTACGAGCAGTACGTC.

With regard to this clonotype: Being one base from a much bigger clone, this may be a read error. The rearrangement links TRBV7-2 to TRBJ2-1, with 7 bases identical to TRBD1. V was pared by 4 bases and J by 6 bases, with 12 bases of the junction left unmatched. Germline V gene lookup returns CDR1 SGHTA and CDR2 FQGNSA. The CDR3 runs 16 residues. The CDR3 is CASSSWTGRTCNEQFF. The CDR3 DNA is TGTGCCAGCAGCTCCTGGACAGGTAGGACCTGCAATGAGCAGTTCTTC.

The chain couples TRBV23-1 to TRBJ2-1; TRBD2 might be the D (5 bases). TRBV23-1 is flagged as an ORF with uncertain function. V gave up 0 bases and J gave up 0 bases, with 15 bases separating them. The CDR3 contains 18 residues. In DNA form, the CDR3 reads TGCGCCAGCAGTCAATCTGTTGGCTTGGGGAGCTCCTACAATGAGCAGTTCTTC. The encoded protein is CASSQSVGLGSSYNEQFF.

This clonotype was recorded a few times. The rearrangement links TRBV28 to TRBJ1-5, with 8 nucleotides matching TRBD1. The CDR3 sequence is 15 residues long. Germline-derived CDR1 and CDR2 are MDHEN and SYDVKM. V shed 3 bases, J shed 9 bases, and the junction held 10 bases outside the gene matches. The CDR3 region is CASSFRDRPVRPQHF. The CDR3 DNA sequence: TGTGCCAGCAGTTTCCGGGACAGGCCCGTTAGGCCCCAGCATTTT.

The sample holds a few counts of this clonotype. V and J are TRBV2 and TRBJ2-2, with 11 positions matching TRBD1. Germline trimming cut 9 bases from V and 6 bases from J; bases unmatched to any gene: 6. The germline V gene has CDR1 SNHLY and CDR2 FYNNEI. This CDR3 is built from 14 residues. This chain's CDR3 is CASKDRGRPGELFF. As DNA, the CDR3 is TGTGCCAGTAAGGACAGGGGGCGACCCGGGGAGCTGTTTTTT.

The J gene is TRBJ2-3, the V gene TRBV10-3; D remains unclear. Trimming left V 4 bases short and J 4 bases short, with 12 bases between. The germline CDR1 and CDR2 sequences are ENHRY and SYGVKD. The CDR3 runs to 14 residues. The CDR3 DNA reads TGTGCCATCAGTGGTGGGGTCGGAGCAGATACGCAGTATTTT. Its translation: CAISGGVGADTQYF.

This clonotype was counted ten times or more. This chain joins TRBV7-2 and TRBJ1-2; the D gene is possibly TRBD1 (6 bases). The CDR3 runs to 15 residues. With 2 bases removed from V and 2 bases from J, the gap between germline ends came to 12 bases. The germline CDR1 and CDR2 sequences are SGHTA and FQGNSA. The CDR3 nucleotides are TGTGCCAGCAGCTTATCGTATACAGGGAACTATGGCTACACCTTC. This gives the protein CASSLSYTGNYGYTF.

This clonotype was observed a handful of times. The chain couples TRBV19 to TRBJ1-1; D not certain. The CDR3 runs to 15 residues. Deletions cut 6 bases from V and 0 bases from J, with 14 bases between. Germline values: CDR1 LNHDA, CDR2 SQIVND (reference sequence). CDR3 in amino acids: CASSITAGVNTEAFF. In DNA, the CDR3 is TGTGCCAGTAGCATCACGGCTGGGGTGAACACTGAAGCTTTCTTT. Full variable domain (rest looked up from reference TRBV19 and TRBJ1-1): DGGITQSPKYLFRKEGQNVTLSCEQNLNHDAMYWYRQDPGQGLRLIYYSQIVNDFQKGDIAEGYSVSREKKESFPLTVTSAQKNPTAFYLCASSITAGVNTEAFFGQGTRLTVV.

This clonotype was observed a few times. J is TRBJ2-1 and V is TRBV3-1; perhaps TRBD2 as D (5 bases). V was shortened by 1 base and J by 15 bases, with 13 bases between the two germline ends. Germline V gene data show CDR1 as LGHDT and CDR2 as YNNKEL (reference sequence). The CDR3 has 12 amino acids. The CDR3 region is CASSQGRGWGFF. CDR3 coding DNA: TGTGCCAGCAGCCAAGGTCGGGGTTGGGGGTTCTTC.

The chain links TRBV9 to TRBJ1-1; D perhaps matches TRBD1 (6 bases). Germline V gene sequence: CDR1 SGDLS, CDR2 YYNGEE. The V gene lost 0 bases and the J gene lost 0 bases, with 9 bases spanning the gap. The CDR3 loop spans 15 amino acids. The DNA of the CDR3 is TGTGCCAGCAGCGTAGTTTCAGGGGTGAACACTGAAGCTTTCTTT. Amino acid sequence: CASSVVSGVNTEAFF.

The V gene is TRBV6-2 or TRBV6-3, the J gene TRBJ2-5; D might be TRBD2 (6 bases). V was shortened by 7 bases and J by 1 base, with 16 bases between the two germline ends. Germline CDR1 reads MNHEY; CDR2 reads SVGEGT. The CDR3 sequence is 15 residues long. The CDR3 bases are TGTGCCAGCACTTCGGAAGCGGGCCTCCAAGAGACCCAGTACTTC. Encoded protein: CASTSEAGLQETQYF.

There are a few counts of this clonotype. This sequence joins TRBV19 and TRBJ1-1; D is uncertain. CDR1 and CDR2 (germline): LNHDA, SQIVND (reference sequence). The ends were cut back, 4 bases at V and 1 base at J, with 16 bases in the middle. The CDR3 has 16 amino acids. The CDR3 DNA sequence: TGTGCCAGTAGTACGTACGAGGGATCGAGGAACACTGAAGCTTTCTTT. It yields the protein CASSTYEGSRNTEAFF.

Only a few counts were recorded for this clonotype. The chain uses TRBV19 and TRBJ1-6; tentatively, D is TRBD1 (6 bases). The CDR3 runs to 15 residues. The V and J ends lost 3 bases and 4 bases respectively, with 10 bases between them. Germline CDR1 LNHDA, CDR2 SQIVND (reference sequence). The CDR3 DNA reads as TGTGCCAGTAGTATCTTCGGACAGTATAATTCACCCCTCCACTTT. Translating it yields CASSIFGQYNSPLHF. The variable domain in full, with the rest retrieved from reference TRBV19 and TRBJ1-6, is DGGITQSPKYLFRKEGQNVTLSCEQNLNHDAMYWYRQDPGQGLRLIYYSQIVNDFQKGDIAEGYSVSREKKESFPLTVTSAQKNPTAFYLCASSIFGQYNSPLHFGNGTRLTVT.

Only a few counts were recorded for this clonotype. The chain links TRBV13 to TRBJ2-7; D is uncertain. CDR3 length: 12 amino acids. Trimming shortened V by 0 bases and J by 7 bases, and 7 bases separated the two germline ends. In germline, CDR1 is PRHDT, CDR2 FYEKMQ (reference sequence). In DNA form, the CDR3 reads TGTGCCAGCAGCTTAGGCCGAGCGGAGCAGTACGTC. Translating gives CASSLGRAEQYV.

The J gene is TRBJ1-1, the V gene TRBV29-1, with D tentatively TRBD1 (5 bases). The CDR3 spans 17 residues. In germline, CDR1 is SQVTM, CDR2 ANQGSEA. Trimming left V 6 bases short and J 1 base short, with 24 bases between. The DNA for the CDR3 is TGCAGCGTGCCGCCGACCACCCGGGTGACAGAGAACACTGAAGCTTTCTTT. Encoded protein: CSVPPTTRVTENTEAFF.

The chain combines TRBV20-1 with TRBJ1-5, with 12 bases that match TRBD1. The CDR3 contains 19 residues. Germline CDR1 reads DFQATT; CDR2 reads SNEGSKA (reference sequence). V lost 5 bases to trimming and J lost 2 bases; unmatched junction nucleotides: 16. The DNA for the CDR3 is TGCAGTGCTCCGGAGACCGGGACAGGGGGCTTGTGGCGCAATCAGCCCCAGCATTTT. Its protein is CSAPETGTGGLWRNQPQHF.

This clonotype was detected only a few times. The CDR3 DNA reads as TGTGCCAGCAGTGGAGGGGGGGTCAATGAGCAGTTCTTC. It encodes CASSGGGVNEQFF. The gene calls are TRBV5-4 and TRBJ2-1; a possible D gene is TRBD2 (7 bases). The CDR3 has 13 residues. V lost 5 bases to trimming and J lost 6 bases, with 12 bases between them. The germline V gene has CDR1 SGHNT and CDR2 YYREEE (reference sequence).